The T cell receptor (beta chain) under discussion was sequenced for a study of cytomegalovirus exposure and HLA in healthy donors. The CDR3 is made up of 13 amino acids. The V end was cut by 2 bases, the J end by 6 bases, with 5 bases between. Germline V lookup: CDR1 SGHTA, CDR2 FQGTGA. Study results and limitations: Most subjects' HLA-A and HLA-B alleles were reportedly predicted from TCR beta sequences. In a later analysis, TCR beta V- and J-gene trimming was associated with a missense DCLRE1C variant. The authors enumerated 164 TCR beta chains as linked to cytomegalovirus.

Notes on this clone: What it binds is unknown.

Primers included in the PCR were 60 Vbeta and 13 Jbeta primers. Measured with immunoSEQ multiplex PCR; TCRdb has only the in-frame clones, and not every one. This table has around 160,000 clones, roughly 75% appearing once. The chain carries TRBV7-3 and TRBJ1-6, with TRBD1 as a possible D gene (5 bases). The origin of this receptor is a male donor in good health and CMV-seronegative. The sample consisted of PBMCs. The CDR3 loop reads CASSLQGNSPLHF. The CDR3 bases are TGTGCCAGCAGCTTACAGGGTAATTCACCCCTCCACTTT.